The rows below give T cell receptor beta chains drawn from one sample of a study of T-cell memory formation after mild COVID-19. Each CDR3 protein gets one entry after TCRdb re-called the 5' RACE reads with MiXCR. The sample includes approximately 430,000 distinct CDR3 sequences, more than 20% of them seen just once. Sample: PBMCs or a T cell subset sorted from them (not recorded which). Receptors originate from an adult woman who had mild COVID-19 (a few samples of this study predate the infection). Cell type and time point are not known. CDR3s include the opening cysteine and the closing phenylalanine or tryptophan. Only some rows state a clone size, as once, few, many or a class for expanded clones.

CDR3	V	J	size
CSARDGTDTQYF	TRBV20-1	TRBJ2-3	many
CASSVPQEEQYF	TRBV4-2	TRBJ2-7	few
CASSQERGGRSYEQYF	TRBV4-3	TRBJ2-7	.
CSLLGGELFF	TRBV28	TRBJ2-2	.
CSALYTGTDYGYTF	TRBV20-1	TRBJ1-2	few
CSARVGAGASEQFF	TRBV20-1	TRBJ2-1	few
CASSSHAGTSTDTQYF	TRBV7-6	TRBJ2-3	.
CASSLATGVDYGYTF	TRBV7-2	TRBJ1-2	few
CASSYSRAQETQYF	TRBV6-5	TRBJ2-5	.
CASSLGQAVSPLHF	TRBV7-6	TRBJ1-6	few
CASSPLPRTSGSQQYF	TRBV19	TRBJ2-7	once
CGSLCSTDTQYF	TRBV7-7	TRBJ2-3	.
CAIKQTDSSYEQYF	TRBV10-3	TRBJ2-7	few
CASSLYGLNSPLHF	TRBV5-1	TRBJ1-6	few
CASSDSLRAFF	TRBV25-1	TRBJ1-1	.
CSVEGQGRNIQYF	TRBV29-1	TRBJ2-4	.
CASSLIGGSRTEAFF	TRBV7-2	TRBJ1-1	few
CASSLQGPGGYTF	TRBV3-1	TRBJ1-2	.
CASSYSDRGPFTDTQYF	TRBV6-2/TRBV6-3	TRBJ2-3	.
CASSPGGRVETQYF	TRBV7-7	TRBJ2-5	.
CASSLLRGSTGELFF	TRBV12-3/TRBV12-4	TRBJ2-2	few
CASSLSRLAGDSSYEQYF	TRBV27	TRBJ2-7	few
CASTEVGGGELFF	TRBV12-3/TRBV12-4	TRBJ2-2	.
CASSLYGITEAFF	TRBV5-1	TRBJ1-1	.
CASGRGTGSYEQYF	TRBV5-6	TRBJ2-7	.
CSASVSQGAIDEQFF	TRBV20-1	TRBJ2-1	.
CASYERQTTNEKLFF	TRBV5-6	TRBJ1-4	.
CASSDDLWAGVTDTQYF	TRBV12-3/TRBV12-4	TRBJ2-3	few
CSVARTSGVSYNEQFF	TRBV29-1	TRBJ2-1	.
CSAGGGAGTGELFF	TRBV20-1	TRBJ2-2	.
CASSLVGQAKNIQYF	TRBV5-5	TRBJ2-4	few
CASSYLYGARNTEAFF	TRBV6-5	TRBJ1-1	.
CASSLVGWDKWVEQYF	TRBV5-5	TRBJ2-7	few
CASSLHGREGLYNEQFF	TRBV12-3/TRBV12-4	TRBJ2-1	few
CASQLGLLAGINEQFF	TRBV5-1	TRBJ2-1	few
CASSRGSSNQPQHF	TRBV12-3/TRBV12-4	TRBJ1-5	few
CASSSRRTRGEEQFF	TRBV13	TRBJ2-1	.
CSAGQRGTSDTQYF	TRBV20-1	TRBJ2-3	few
CASSLGTARANEKLFF	TRBV7-9	TRBJ1-4	.
CASSLAGASGAYNEQFF	TRBV5-1	TRBJ2-1	few
CASSATGTSSYEQYF	TRBV6-5	TRBJ2-7	few
CASSLDGRSYEQYF	TRBV5-4	TRBJ2-7	.
CASRGGGKQFF	TRBV2	TRBJ2-1	few